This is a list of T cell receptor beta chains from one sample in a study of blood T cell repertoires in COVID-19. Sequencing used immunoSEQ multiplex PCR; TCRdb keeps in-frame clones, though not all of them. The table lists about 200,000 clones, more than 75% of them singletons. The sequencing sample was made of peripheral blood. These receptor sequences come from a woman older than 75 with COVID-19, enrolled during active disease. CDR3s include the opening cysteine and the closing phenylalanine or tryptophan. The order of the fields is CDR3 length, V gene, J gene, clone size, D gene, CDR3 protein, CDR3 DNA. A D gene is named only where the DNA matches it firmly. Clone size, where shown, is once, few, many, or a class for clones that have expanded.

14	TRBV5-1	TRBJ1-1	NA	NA	CASSLEAGNTEAFF	TGCGCCAGCAGCTTGGAGGCGGGTAACACTGAAGCTTTCTTT
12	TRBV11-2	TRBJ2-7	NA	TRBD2	CASSGGGSEQYF	TGTGCCAGCAGCGGCGGGGGGAGCGAGCAGTACTTC
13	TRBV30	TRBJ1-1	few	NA	CALSAGRSTEAFF	TGTGCCTTGTCGGCGGGACGGTCCACTGAAGCTTTCTTT
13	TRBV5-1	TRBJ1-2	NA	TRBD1	CASSSGQGSGYTF	TGCGCCAGCAGCTCCGGACAGGGGAGTGGCTACACCTTC
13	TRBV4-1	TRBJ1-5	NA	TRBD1	CASSPRTGMSQHF	TGCGCCAGCAGCCCACGGACAGGAATGTCCCAGCATTTT
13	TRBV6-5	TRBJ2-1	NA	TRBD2	CASKVAGVFEQFF	TGTGCCAGCAAGGTAGCGGGAGTGTTTGAGCAGTTCTTC
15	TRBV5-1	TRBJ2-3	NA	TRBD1	CASETGTGITDTQYF	TGCGCCAGCGAGACCGGGACAGGGATCACAGATACGCAGTATTTT
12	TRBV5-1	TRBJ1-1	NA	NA	CASSVEGTEAFF	TGCGCCAGCAGCGTTGAGGGCACTGAAGCTTTCTTT
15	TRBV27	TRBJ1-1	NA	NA	CASSFGRNMNTEAFF	TGTGCCAGCAGTTTTGGTCGCAACATGAACACTGAAGCTTTCTTT
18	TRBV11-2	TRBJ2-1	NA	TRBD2	CASSPLPGGGRAWDEQFF	TGTGCCAGCAGCCCCCTCCCCGGCGGCGGGAGGGCTTGGGATGAGCAGTTCTTC
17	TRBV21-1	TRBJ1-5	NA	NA	CASSKAEGPEENQPQHF	TGTGCCAGCAGCAAAGCGGAGGGACCCGAGGAGAATCAGCCCCAGCATTTT
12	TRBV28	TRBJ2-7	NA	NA	CASSSVTYEQYF	TGTGCCAGCAGCTCCGTTACCTACGAGCAGTACTTC
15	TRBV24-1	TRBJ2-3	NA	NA	CATSERAASTDTQYF	TGTGCCACCAGTGAGAGAGCGGCAAGCACAGATACGCAGTATTTT
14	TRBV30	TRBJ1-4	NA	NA	CAWSVGSQEGKLFF	TGTGCCTGGAGTGTGGGCAGTCAAGAAGGAAAACTGTTTTTT
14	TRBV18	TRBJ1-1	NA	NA	CASSPRISNTEAFF	TGTGCCAGCTCACCACGTATCTCGAACACTGAAGCTTTCTTT
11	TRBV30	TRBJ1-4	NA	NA	CAWSLNEKLFF	TGTGCCTGGAGCCTGAATGAAAAACTGTTTTTT
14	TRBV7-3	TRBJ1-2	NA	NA	CASSLTGGSHGYTF	TGTGCCAGCAGCTTAACGGGCGGGTCCCATGGCTACACCTTC
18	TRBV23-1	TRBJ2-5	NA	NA	CASSQSRGGGFPQETQYF	TGCGCCAGCAGTCAATCCCGGGGAGGGGGATTTCCACAAGAGACCCAGTACTTC
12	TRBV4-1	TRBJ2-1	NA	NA	CASSFPPQAQFF	TGCGCCAGCAGTTTTCCCCCGCAGGCGCAGTTCTTC
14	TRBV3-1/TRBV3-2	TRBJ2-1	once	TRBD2	CASSQGGDYNEQFF	TGTGCCAGCAGCCAGGGGGGGGACTACAATGAGCAGTTCTTC
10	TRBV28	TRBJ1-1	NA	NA	CASSSTGAFF	TGTGCCAGCAGTTCCACAGGAGCTTTCTTT
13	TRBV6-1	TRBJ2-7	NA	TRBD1	CATGTGIPYEQYF	TGTGCCACCGGGACAGGAATACCCTACGAGCAGTACTTC
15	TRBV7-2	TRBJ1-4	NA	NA	CASSLGPTPYEKLFF	TGTGCCAGCAGCTTAGGCCCGACACCCTATGAAAAACTGTTTTTT
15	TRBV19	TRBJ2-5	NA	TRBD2	CASRSGGRDPETQYF	TGTGCCAGCCGCTCCGGCGGGAGGGACCCAGAGACCCAGTACTTC
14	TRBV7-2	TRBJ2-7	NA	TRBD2	CASSSSSGTYEQYF	TGTGCCAGCAGCTCAAGTAGCGGGACCTACGAGCAGTACTTC
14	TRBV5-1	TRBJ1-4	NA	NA	CASSLEGKGEKLFF	TGCGCCAGCAGCTTGGAGGGGAAGGGCGAAAAACTGTTTTTT
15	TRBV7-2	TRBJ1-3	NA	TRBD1	CASSARTGSGNTIYF	TGTGCCAGCAGCGCACGGACAGGCTCTGGAAACACCATATATTTT
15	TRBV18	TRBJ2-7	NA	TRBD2	CASSPGTSGGREQYF	TGTGCCAGCTCACCAGGGACTAGCGGGGGCCGCGAGCAGTACTTC
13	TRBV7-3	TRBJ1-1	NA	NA	CASSLQVNTEAFF	TGTGCCAGCAGCTTGCAGGTGAACACTGAAGCTTTCTTT
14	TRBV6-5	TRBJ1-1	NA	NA	CASSYRVGETEAFF	TGTGCCAGCAGTTATCGGGTAGGGGAAACTGAAGCTTTCTTT
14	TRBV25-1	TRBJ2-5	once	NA	CASSELGTKETQYF	TGTGCCAGCAGTGAATTGGGCACCAAAGAGACCCAGTACTTC
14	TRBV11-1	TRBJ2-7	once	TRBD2	CASSPSGRAGGQYF	TGTGCCAGCAGCCCCAGCGGGAGGGCCGGCGGGCAGTACTTC
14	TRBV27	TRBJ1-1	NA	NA	CASSLSVFSLSAFF	TGTGCCAGCAGTTTATCTGTCTTCTCCCTCTCAGCTTTCTTT
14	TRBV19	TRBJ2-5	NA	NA	CASSFGTPQETQYF	TGTGCCAGTAGTTTTGGGACTCCTCAAGAGACCCAGTACTTC
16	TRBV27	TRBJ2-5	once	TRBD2	CASRKTSGGPTGTQYF	TGTGCCAGCAGGAAGACTAGCGGGGGACCTACGGGGACCCAGTACTTC
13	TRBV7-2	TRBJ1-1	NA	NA	CASCLGRTTEAFF	TGTGCCAGCTGCCTGGGGAGGACGACTGAAGCTTTCTTT
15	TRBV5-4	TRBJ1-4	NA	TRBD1	CASSSRDSHNEKLFF	TGTGCCAGCAGCTCCCGGGACAGCCATAATGAAAAACTGTTTTTT
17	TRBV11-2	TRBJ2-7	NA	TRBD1	CASSFHRSGGFSYEQYF	TGTGCCAGCAGCTTTCATCGGTCAGGGGGCTTCTCCTACGAGCAGTACTTC
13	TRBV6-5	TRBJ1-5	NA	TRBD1	CASRGQFNQPQHF	TGTGCCAGCAGGGGACAGTTCAATCAGCCCCAGCATTTT
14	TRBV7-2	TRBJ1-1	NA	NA	CASKGGPSGTEAFF	TGTGCCAGCAAGGGGGGACCTAGCGGCACTGAAGCTTTCTTT
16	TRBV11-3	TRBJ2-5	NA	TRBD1	CASSLKTGTGKETQYF	TGTGCCAGCAGCTTAAAAACCGGGACAGGCAAGGAGACCCAGTACTTC
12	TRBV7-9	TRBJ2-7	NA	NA	CASSFSPSVLNF	TGTGCCAGCAGCTTCAGTCCCAGCGTACTAAACTTC
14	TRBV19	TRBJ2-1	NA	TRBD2	CASSVSGLAVEQFF	TGTGCCAGTAGTGTATCTGGACTAGCGGTTGAGCAGTTCTTC
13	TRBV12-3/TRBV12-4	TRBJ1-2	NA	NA	CASSFPRDYGYTF	TGTGCCAGCAGTTTCCCCCGGGACTATGGCTACACCTTC
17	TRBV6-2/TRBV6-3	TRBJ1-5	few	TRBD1	CASSSGTAGGLRQPQHF	TGTGCCAGCAGCTCCGGGACAGCTGGGGGACTTCGTCAGCCCCAGCATTTT
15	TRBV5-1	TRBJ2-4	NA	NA	CASSLGSVAKNIQYF	TGCGCCAGCAGCTTGGGGAGCGTGGCCAAAAACATTCAGTACTTC